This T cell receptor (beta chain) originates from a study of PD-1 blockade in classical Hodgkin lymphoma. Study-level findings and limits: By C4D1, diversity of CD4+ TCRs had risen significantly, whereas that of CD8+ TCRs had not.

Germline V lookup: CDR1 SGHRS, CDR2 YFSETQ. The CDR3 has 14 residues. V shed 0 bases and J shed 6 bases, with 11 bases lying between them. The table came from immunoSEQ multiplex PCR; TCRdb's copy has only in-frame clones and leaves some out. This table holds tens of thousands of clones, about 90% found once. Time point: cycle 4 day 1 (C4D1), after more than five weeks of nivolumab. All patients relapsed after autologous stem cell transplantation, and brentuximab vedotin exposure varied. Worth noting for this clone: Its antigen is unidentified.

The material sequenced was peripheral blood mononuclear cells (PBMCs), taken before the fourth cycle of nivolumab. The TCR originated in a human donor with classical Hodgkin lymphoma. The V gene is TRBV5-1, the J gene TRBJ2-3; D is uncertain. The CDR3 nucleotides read TGCGCCAGCAGCTTGGGGGCAGAAAGGGATACGCAGTATTTT. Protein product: CASSLGAERDTQYF. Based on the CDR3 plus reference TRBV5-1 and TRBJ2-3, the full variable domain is KAGVTQTPRYLIKTRGQQVTLSCSPISGHRSVSWYQQTPGQGLQFLFEYFSETQRNKGNFPGRFSGRQFSNSRSEMNVSTLELGDSALYLCASSLGAERDTQYFGPGTRLTVL.